This entry concerns a single TCR beta chain. Naive CD8 isolation took CD45RO-negative cells positively selected for CCR7 and excluded terminally differentiated effector memory CD45RA+ cells. Participating donors were healthy, HIV-negative adults free of recent acute infections or vaccinations. These data originate in a study of shared clonotypes between healthy human individuals. Across the whole study: Per-donor plates numbered three CD4 naive, three CD4 memory, two CD8 naive and one CD8 memory.

V was cut by 1 base and J by 2 bases, with 9 bases left in between. The germline V gene has CDR1 SEHNR and CDR2 FQNEAQ (reference sequence). The CDR3 is 14 amino acids. An approximately 220 ng quantity of DNA, 25,000 to 30,000 T cell genomes, went into the sorted-subset replicate PCRs. The assay was immunoSEQ multiplex PCR, and TCRdb's table has in-frame clones only and misses some. The sample shows 750,000 to 1,000,000 clones, 92% of them seen only once. Input material: naive CD8+ T cells sorted from blood. V is TRBV7-9 and J is TRBJ2-7; D is possibly TRBD1 (6 bases). The sequence was obtained from a man aged 25-40 years in good health. As DNA, the CDR3 is TGTGCCAGCAGCTTAGTAGGGGGAGCCTACGAGCAGTACTTC. Protein sequence: CASSLVGGAYEQYF. The variable domain in full, with the rest retrieved from reference TRBV7-9 and TRBJ2-7, is DTGVSQNPRHKITKRGQNVTFRCDPISEHNRLYWYRQTLGQGPEFLTYFQNEAQLEKSRLLSDRFSAERPKGSFSTLEIQRTEQGDSAMYLCASSLVGGAYEQYFGPGTRLTVT.